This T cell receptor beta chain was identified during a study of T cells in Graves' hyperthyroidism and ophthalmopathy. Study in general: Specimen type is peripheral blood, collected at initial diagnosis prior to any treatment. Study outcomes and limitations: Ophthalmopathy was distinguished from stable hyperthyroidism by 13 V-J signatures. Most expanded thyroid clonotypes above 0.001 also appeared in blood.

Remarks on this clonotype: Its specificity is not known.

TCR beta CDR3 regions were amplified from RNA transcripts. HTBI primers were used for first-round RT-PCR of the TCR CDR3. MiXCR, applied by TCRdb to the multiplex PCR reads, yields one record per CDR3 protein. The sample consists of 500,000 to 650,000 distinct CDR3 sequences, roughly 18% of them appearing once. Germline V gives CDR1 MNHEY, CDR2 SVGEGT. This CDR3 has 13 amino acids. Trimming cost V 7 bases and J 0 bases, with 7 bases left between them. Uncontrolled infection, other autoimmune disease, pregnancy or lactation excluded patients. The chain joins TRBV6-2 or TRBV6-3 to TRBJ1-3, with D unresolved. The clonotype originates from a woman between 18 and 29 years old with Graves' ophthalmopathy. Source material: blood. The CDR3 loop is CASKANSGNTIYF. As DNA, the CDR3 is TGTGCCAGCAAGGCGAACTCTGGAAACACCATATATTTT.